A selection of T cell receptor beta chains follows, all from one sample in a study of T cells in Graves' hyperthyroidism and ophthalmopathy. TCRdb re-called the multiplex PCR reads through MiXCR, storing one row per CDR3 protein. The table shows hundreds of thousands of distinct CDR3 sequences, with 12% to 15% occurring only once. Material: blood. Every receptor here comes from a woman under 30 with Graves' hyperthyroidism. CDR3s include the opening cysteine and the closing phenylalanine or tryptophan. Each record gives: clone size, D gene, J gene, V gene, CDR3 DNA, CDR3 protein. A D gene is named only where the DNA matches it firmly. Not every row has a clone size; where given, it reads once, few, many or a size class.

clone_size: few; d_call: -; j_call: TRBJ1-5; v_call: TRBV4-1; cdr3_nt: TGCGCCAGCAGCCAAGAGGGTTACAATCAGCCCCAGCATTTT; cdr3_aa: CASSQEGYNQPQHF
clone_size: -; d_call: -; j_call: TRBJ2-1; v_call: TRBV10-3; cdr3_nt: TGTGCCATCAGAGACCAGCCCAATGAGCAGTTCTTC; cdr3_aa: CAIRDQPNEQFF
clone_size: many; d_call: -; j_call: TRBJ1-5; v_call: TRBV5-1; cdr3_nt: TGCGCCAGCAGCCCTACAGGGAGGAATCAGCCCCAGCATTTT; cdr3_aa: CASSPTGRNQPQHF
clone_size: many; d_call: TRBD1; j_call: TRBJ2-5; v_call: TRBV20-1; cdr3_nt: TGCAGTGCACAGACAGGGCGGGAGACCCAGTACTTC; cdr3_aa: CSAQTGRETQYF
clone_size: many; d_call: -; j_call: TRBJ1-1; v_call: TRBV7-9; cdr3_nt: TGTGCCAGCAGCCCCGGACAAGGGCCTATGAACACTGAAGCTTTCTTT; cdr3_aa: CASSPGQGPMNTEAFF
clone_size: many; d_call: TRBD2; j_call: TRBJ2-3; v_call: TRBV18; cdr3_nt: TGTGCCAGCTCACCTGCGGCTAGCGGTCCCTACGCAGATACGCAGTATTTT; cdr3_aa: CASSPAASGPYADTQYF
clone_size: -; d_call: -; j_call: TRBJ1-1; v_call: TRBV10-3; cdr3_nt: TGTGCCATCAGTGTGCGGTGGACGGACACTGAAGCTTTCTTT; cdr3_aa: CAISVRWTDTEAFF
clone_size: -; d_call: -; j_call: TRBJ1-1; v_call: TRBV20-1; cdr3_nt: TGCAGTGCTAGAGATCAAGAGGCAAAAGCTTTCTTT; cdr3_aa: CSARDQEAKAFF
clone_size: few; d_call: -; j_call: TRBJ1-6; v_call: TRBV6-6; cdr3_nt: TGTGCCAGCAGTTACGCCTCCGGGACGGAGAGCTCCTATAATTCACCCCTCCACTTT; cdr3_aa: CASSYASGTESSYNSPLHF
clone_size: many; d_call: TRBD2; j_call: TRBJ2-1; v_call: TRBV7-9; cdr3_nt: TGTGCCAGCACCCGGACTAGCGGGGGGATGCAGTTCTTC; cdr3_aa: CASTRTSGGMQFF
clone_size: many; d_call: -; j_call: TRBJ2-7; v_call: TRBV18; cdr3_nt: TGTGCCAGCTCACCTGACAGCCCCTACGAGCAGTACTTC; cdr3_aa: CASSPDSPYEQYF
clone_size: -; d_call: -; j_call: TRBJ2-1; v_call: TRBV5-1; cdr3_nt: TGCGCCAGCAGCTTGTTATTGGGCCATGAGCAGTTCTTC; cdr3_aa: CASSLLLGHEQFF
clone_size: many; d_call: TRBD2; j_call: TRBJ2-7; v_call: TRBV20-1; cdr3_nt: TGCAGTGCTCTCAGACTAGCGGGCATCTACGAGCAGTACTTC; cdr3_aa: CSALRLAGIYEQYF
clone_size: many; d_call: -; j_call: TRBJ2-7; v_call: TRBV30; cdr3_nt: TGTGCCTGGAACCGGGACTTATCCTCCTACGAGCAGTACTTC; cdr3_aa: CAWNRDLSSYEQYF
clone_size: -; d_call: -; j_call: TRBJ1-4; v_call: TRBV20-1; cdr3_nt: TGCAGTGCCCGGGAGGTTGGCACGGTCGTGTTTTTT; cdr3_aa: CSAREVGTVVFF
clone_size: -; d_call: TRBD1; j_call: TRBJ1-6; v_call: TRBV25-1; cdr3_nt: TGTGCCAGCAGTGAGCCGAGGGGGCTGCGAACCGGCCCCTATAATTCACCCCTCCACTTT; cdr3_aa: CASSEPRGLRTGPYNSPLHF
clone_size: many; d_call: -; j_call: TRBJ1-1; v_call: TRBV30; cdr3_nt: TGTGCCTGGAGTGAGACTGGGAACACTGAAGCTTTCTTT; cdr3_aa: CAWSETGNTEAFF
clone_size: many; d_call: -; j_call: TRBJ1-2; v_call: TRBV2; cdr3_nt: TGTGCCGGGGCCCGGGACGGTAACTATGGCTACACCTTC; cdr3_aa: CAGARDGNYGYTF
clone_size: -; d_call: TRBD2; j_call: TRBJ2-1; v_call: TRBV7-9; cdr3_nt: TGTGCCAGCAGCAAGACTAGCGGGAGGATCGGTGAGCAGTTCTTC; cdr3_aa: CASSKTSGRIGEQFF
clone_size: -; d_call: -; j_call: TRBJ1-2; v_call: TRBV19; cdr3_nt: TGTGCCAGTACCCCCTCGGCCTATGGCTACACCTTC; cdr3_aa: CASTPSAYGYTF
clone_size: -; d_call: -; j_call: TRBJ2-5; v_call: TRBV7-9; cdr3_nt: TGTGCCAGCAGCTCGAGCCTGGTGGGAGAGACCCAGTACTTC; cdr3_aa: CASSSSLVGETQYF
clone_size: many; d_call: -; j_call: TRBJ2-5; v_call: TRBV27; cdr3_nt: TGTGCCAGCAGTCCCAGGGGGGGCGGGAATTTCGGGGAGACCCAGTACTTC; cdr3_aa: CASSPRGGGNFGETQYF
clone_size: many; d_call: -; j_call: TRBJ2-7; v_call: TRBV7-6; cdr3_nt: TGTGCCAGCAGCTTAGGGGAGAGGGATTACGAGCAGTACTTC; cdr3_aa: CASSLGERDYEQYF
clone_size: many; d_call: -; j_call: TRBJ2-7; v_call: TRBV18; cdr3_nt: TGTGCCAGCTCACCACCCGCAGGGACCCACGAGCAGTACTTC; cdr3_aa: CASSPPAGTHEQYF
clone_size: few; d_call: -; j_call: TRBJ2-2; v_call: TRBV4-1; cdr3_nt: TGCGCCAGCAGCCAAGTTGCGGGACACACCGGGGAGCTGTTTTTT; cdr3_aa: CASSQVAGHTGELFF
clone_size: many; d_call: -; j_call: TRBJ2-7; v_call: TRBV20-1; cdr3_nt: TGCAGTGCTAGAAATGCGGGGAATGATTACGAGCAGTACTTC; cdr3_aa: CSARNAGNDYEQYF
clone_size: many; d_call: TRBD1; j_call: TRBJ1-2; v_call: TRBV20-1; cdr3_nt: TGCAGTGCTCGAGGGACAGACCGTGACAACTATGGCTACACCTTC; cdr3_aa: CSARGTDRDNYGYTF
clone_size: many; d_call: -; j_call: TRBJ2-7; v_call: TRBV28; cdr3_nt: TGTGCCAGCAGTACCCAGACAGGTTCCTACGAGCAGTACTTC; cdr3_aa: CASSTQTGSYEQYF
clone_size: many; d_call: -; j_call: TRBJ2-5; v_call: TRBV2; cdr3_nt: TGTGCCAGCAGTGAGTCGGCCGTCGCCCAAGAGACCCAGTACTTC; cdr3_aa: CASSESAVAQETQYF
clone_size: many; d_call: TRBD2; j_call: TRBJ2-7; v_call: TRBV30; cdr3_nt: TGTGCCTGGAGTGTACCGCGGGAGTGGTCCTACGAGCAGTACTTC; cdr3_aa: CAWSVPREWSYEQYF
clone_size: few; d_call: -; j_call: TRBJ2-3; v_call: TRBV20-1; cdr3_nt: TGCAGTGCTATTGGACCCAGCACAGATACGCAGTATTTT; cdr3_aa: CSAIGPSTDTQYF
clone_size: many; d_call: TRBD1; j_call: TRBJ2-3; v_call: TRBV12-3/TRBV12-4; cdr3_nt: TGTGCCAGCAGACCCGGACAGGCTAGCACAGATACGCAGTATTTT; cdr3_aa: CASRPGQASTDTQYF
clone_size: few; d_call: -; j_call: TRBJ1-1; v_call: TRBV12-5; cdr3_nt: TGTGCTAGTGGTTCCAAGACCGGGAATTGGAACACTGAAGCTTTCTTT; cdr3_aa: CASGSKTGNWNTEAFF
clone_size: many; d_call: -; j_call: TRBJ2-1; v_call: TRBV18; cdr3_nt: TGTGCCAGCTGCATCTCAAGAAGGGCCCCCAATGAGCAGTTCTTC; cdr3_aa: CASCISRRAPNEQFF
clone_size: many; d_call: TRBD1; j_call: TRBJ2-7; v_call: TRBV20-1; cdr3_nt: TGCAGTGCCCGGGACAGTCTATACGAGCAGTACTTC; cdr3_aa: CSARDSLYEQYF
clone_size: medium-sized; d_call: -; j_call: TRBJ2-1; v_call: TRBV7-9; cdr3_nt: TGTGCCAGCAGCTTGAGACCAGGGCTCAACAATGAGCAGTTCTTC; cdr3_aa: CASSLRPGLNNEQFF
clone_size: -; d_call: -; j_call: TRBJ1-1; v_call: TRBV6-5; cdr3_nt: TGTGCCAGCAGTTACTCGTTTGCTGGGGGATCTGAAGCTTTCTTT; cdr3_aa: CASSYSFAGGSEAFF
clone_size: many; d_call: TRBD1; j_call: TRBJ2-1; v_call: TRBV6-2/TRBV6-3; cdr3_nt: TGTGCCAGCAGTAGCCCCTCCGGGACAGGTTACAATGAGCAGTTCTTC; cdr3_aa: CASSSPSGTGYNEQFF
clone_size: many; d_call: -; j_call: TRBJ1-1; v_call: TRBV30; cdr3_nt: TGTGCCTGGAGTGTACCAGGTTTAGCTGAAGCTTTCTTT; cdr3_aa: CAWSVPGLAEAFF
clone_size: few; d_call: -; j_call: TRBJ1-3; v_call: TRBV28; cdr3_nt: TGTGCCAGCAATAAACAGTACCCTGGAAACACCATATATTTT; cdr3_aa: CASNKQYPGNTIYF
clone_size: many; d_call: -; j_call: TRBJ1-2; v_call: TRBV12-3/TRBV12-4; cdr3_nt: TGTGCCAGCAGTTTAGTACCAGGTGACGGCTACACCTTC; cdr3_aa: CASSLVPGDGYTF
clone_size: -; d_call: TRBD2; j_call: TRBJ2-3; v_call: TRBV7-9; cdr3_nt: TGTGCCAGCAGCTCTACTAGCGGGAGGGACTCAGATACGCAGTATTTT; cdr3_aa: CASSSTSGRDSDTQYF
clone_size: many; d_call: -; j_call: TRBJ1-1; v_call: TRBV5-1; cdr3_nt: TGCGCCAGCAGCTTGTCGGGGGGATCTGACACTGAAGCTTTCTTT; cdr3_aa: CASSLSGGSDTEAFF
clone_size: once; d_call: -; j_call: TRBJ2-7; v_call: TRBV6-2/TRBV6-3; cdr3_nt: TGTGCCAGCAGTTACTCGATGACTTCAAGGAGCTCCTACGAGCAGTACTTC; cdr3_aa: CASSYSMTSRSSYEQYF
clone_size: many; d_call: -; j_call: TRBJ1-5; v_call: TRBV6-2/TRBV6-3; cdr3_nt: TGTGCCAGCAGTTACGGATATAGCAATCAGCCCCAGCATTTT; cdr3_aa: CASSYGYSNQPQHF
clone_size: few; d_call: TRBD1; j_call: TRBJ2-7; v_call: TRBV14; cdr3_nt: TGTGCCAGCAGCCAAGATAGAGGGGACAGGTATCTCTACGAGCAGTACTTC; cdr3_aa: CASSQDRGDRYLYEQYF
clone_size: -; d_call: TRBD2; j_call: TRBJ2-5; v_call: TRBV9; cdr3_nt: TGTGCCAGCAGCTTCAGGGGACTAGCCGCAGAGACCCAGTACTTC; cdr3_aa: CASSFRGLAAETQYF
clone_size: -; d_call: TRBD1; j_call: TRBJ1-2; v_call: TRBV27; cdr3_nt: TGTGCCAGCAGTGCCCGAGGACAGGGGGCTTATGGCTACACCTTC; cdr3_aa: CASSARGQGAYGYTF
clone_size: many; d_call: -; j_call: TRBJ1-2; v_call: TRBV2; cdr3_nt: TGTGCCAGCAGTGATTCGGATAACTATGGCTACACCTTC; cdr3_aa: CASSDSDNYGYTF
clone_size: many; d_call: -; j_call: TRBJ1-2; v_call: TRBV3-1; cdr3_nt: TGTGCCAGCAGCTCGCCAGGACGGGGGCCGGGCTACACCTTC; cdr3_aa: CASSSPGRGPGYTF
clone_size: many; d_call: TRBD1; j_call: TRBJ1-5; v_call: TRBV2; cdr3_nt: TGTGCCAGCAGTGAGGGACAGGGGGGCAATCAGCCCCAGCATTTT; cdr3_aa: CASSEGQGGNQPQHF
clone_size: -; d_call: TRBD1; j_call: TRBJ2-3; v_call: TRBV7-9; cdr3_nt: TGTGCCAGCAGCTTAGGGACAGGAGGTAACGTTGATACGCAGTATTTT; cdr3_aa: CASSLGTGGNVDTQYF
clone_size: -; d_call: -; j_call: TRBJ2-2; v_call: TRBV27; cdr3_nt: TGTGCCAGCAGTTGGGGACTGGCGTTCGCGAACACCGGGGAGCTGTTTTTT; cdr3_aa: CASSWGLAFANTGELFF